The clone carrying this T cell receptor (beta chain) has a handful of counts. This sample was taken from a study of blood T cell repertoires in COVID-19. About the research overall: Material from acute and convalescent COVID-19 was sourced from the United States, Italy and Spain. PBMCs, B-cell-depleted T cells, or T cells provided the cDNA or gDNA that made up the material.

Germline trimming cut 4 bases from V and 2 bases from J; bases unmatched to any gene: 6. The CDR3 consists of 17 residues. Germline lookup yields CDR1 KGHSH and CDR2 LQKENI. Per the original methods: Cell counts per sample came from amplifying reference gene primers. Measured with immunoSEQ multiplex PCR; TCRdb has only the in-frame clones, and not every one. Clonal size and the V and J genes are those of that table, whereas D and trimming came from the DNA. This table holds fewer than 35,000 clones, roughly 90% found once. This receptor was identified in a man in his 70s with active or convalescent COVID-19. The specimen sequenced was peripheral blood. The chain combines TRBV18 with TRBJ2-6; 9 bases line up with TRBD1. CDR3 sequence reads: CASSRGQGAAGANVLTF. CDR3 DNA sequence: TGTGCCAGCTCACGGGGACAGGGTGCAGCTGGGGCCAACGTCCTGACTTTC.